This T cell receptor (beta chain) is from a study of PD-1 blockade in classical Hodgkin lymphoma. Notes on the study in general: Before treatment, TCR diversity in newly diagnosed patients was reportedly lower than in healthy donors. Exclusion was applied to patients who started nivolumab under 1 year after ASCT. What caused the repertoire differences, perhaps disease activity or prior therapy, remains undefined.

Stated time point: cycle 4 day 1 (C4D1), after 6 weeks of nivolumab. All the patients suffered relapse after autologous stem cell transplantation, and brentuximab vedotin exposure differed. The ends lost 5 bases at V and 3 bases at J; junction bases unmatched: 6. The germline V gene encodes CDR1 SEHNR and CDR2 FQNEAQ (reference sequence). There are 16 residues in the CDR3. In regard to this clone: Its antigen is not known.

Only in-frame clones appear in the TCRdb table, and some are missing; sequencing was by immunoSEQ multiplex PCR. This sample has 90,000 to 140,000 clones, with approximately 89% found just once. The sequencing here drew on peripheral blood mononuclear cells (PBMCs), taken before the fourth cycle of nivolumab. This receptor was taken from a human donor with classical Hodgkin lymphoma. The rearrangement links TRBV7-9 to TRBJ2-5; 13 positions agree with TRBD2. The CDR3 is CASSQGGLAGEETQYF. DNA of the CDR3: TGTGCCAGCAGCCAGGGCGGACTAGCGGGAGAAGAGACCCAGTACTTC.